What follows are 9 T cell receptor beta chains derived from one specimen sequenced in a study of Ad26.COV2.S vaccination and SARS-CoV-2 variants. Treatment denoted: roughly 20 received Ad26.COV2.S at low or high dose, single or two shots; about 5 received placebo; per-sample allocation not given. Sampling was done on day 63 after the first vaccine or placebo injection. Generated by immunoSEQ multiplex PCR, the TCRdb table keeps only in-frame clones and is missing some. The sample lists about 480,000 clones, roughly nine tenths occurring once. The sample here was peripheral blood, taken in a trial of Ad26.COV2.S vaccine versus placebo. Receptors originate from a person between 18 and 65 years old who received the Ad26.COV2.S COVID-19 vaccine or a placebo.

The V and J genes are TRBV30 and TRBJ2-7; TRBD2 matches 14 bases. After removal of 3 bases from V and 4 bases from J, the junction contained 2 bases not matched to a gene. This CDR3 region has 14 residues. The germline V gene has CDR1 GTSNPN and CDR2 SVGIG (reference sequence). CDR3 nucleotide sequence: TGTGCCTGGAGAAGGACTAGCGGGAGGTACGAGCAGTACTTC. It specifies CAWRRTSGRYEQYF.

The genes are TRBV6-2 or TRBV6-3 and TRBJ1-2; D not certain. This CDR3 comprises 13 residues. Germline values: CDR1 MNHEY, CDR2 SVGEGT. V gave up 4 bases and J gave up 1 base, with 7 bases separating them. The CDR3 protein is CASSSEVNYGYTF. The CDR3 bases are TGTGCCAGCAGTTCAGAGGTTAACTATGGCTACACCTTC.

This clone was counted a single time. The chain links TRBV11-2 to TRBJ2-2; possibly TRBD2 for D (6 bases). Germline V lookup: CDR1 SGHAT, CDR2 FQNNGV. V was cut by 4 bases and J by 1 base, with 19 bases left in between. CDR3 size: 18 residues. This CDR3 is CASSSYRGGRGNTGELFF. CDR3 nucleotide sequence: TGTGCCAGCAGCTCCTATCGAGGTGGGCGGGGGAACACCGGGGAGCTGTTTTTT.

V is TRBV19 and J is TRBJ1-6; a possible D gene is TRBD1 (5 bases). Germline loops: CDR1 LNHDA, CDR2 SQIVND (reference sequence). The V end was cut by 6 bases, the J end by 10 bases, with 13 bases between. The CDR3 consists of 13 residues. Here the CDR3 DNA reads TGTGCCAGTAGATCGACCGACAGCTCACCCCTCCACTTT. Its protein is CASRSTDSSPLHF.

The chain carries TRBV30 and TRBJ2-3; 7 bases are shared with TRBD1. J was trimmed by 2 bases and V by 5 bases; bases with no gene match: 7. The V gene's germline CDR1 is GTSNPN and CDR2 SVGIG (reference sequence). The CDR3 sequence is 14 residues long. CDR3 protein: CAWSRDSDTDTQYF. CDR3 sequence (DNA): TGTGCCTGGTCTCGGGACAGTGACACAGATACGCAGTATTTT.

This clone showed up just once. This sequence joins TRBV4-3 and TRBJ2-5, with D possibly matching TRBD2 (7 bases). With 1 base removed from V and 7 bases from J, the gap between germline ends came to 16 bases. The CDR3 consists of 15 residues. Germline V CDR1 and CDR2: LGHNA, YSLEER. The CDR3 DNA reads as TGCGCCAGCAGCCAAGTCTGGGGGGGCTTCGGGACCCAGTACTTC. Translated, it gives CASSQVWGGFGTQYF.

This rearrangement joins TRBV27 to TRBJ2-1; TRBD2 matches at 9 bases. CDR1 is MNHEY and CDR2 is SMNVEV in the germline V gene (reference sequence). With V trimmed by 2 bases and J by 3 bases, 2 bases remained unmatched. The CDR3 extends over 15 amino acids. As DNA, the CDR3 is TGTGCCAGCAGTTTACGGACTAGCGACTACAATGAGCAGTTCTTC. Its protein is CASSLRTSDYNEQFF.

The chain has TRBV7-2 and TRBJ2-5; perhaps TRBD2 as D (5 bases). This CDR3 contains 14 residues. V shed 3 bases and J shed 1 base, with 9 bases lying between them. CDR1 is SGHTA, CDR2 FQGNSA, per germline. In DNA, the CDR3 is TGTGCCAGCAGCTTTGCTAGCCCCCAAGAGACCCAGTACTTC. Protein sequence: CASSFASPQETQYF.

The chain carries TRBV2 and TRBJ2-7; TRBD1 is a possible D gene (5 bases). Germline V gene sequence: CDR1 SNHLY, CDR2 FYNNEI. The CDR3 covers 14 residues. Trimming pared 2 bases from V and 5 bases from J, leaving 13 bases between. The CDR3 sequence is CASSEFQGWHEQYF. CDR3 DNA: TGTGCCAGCAGTGAATTCCAGGGTTGGCACGAGCAGTACTTC.